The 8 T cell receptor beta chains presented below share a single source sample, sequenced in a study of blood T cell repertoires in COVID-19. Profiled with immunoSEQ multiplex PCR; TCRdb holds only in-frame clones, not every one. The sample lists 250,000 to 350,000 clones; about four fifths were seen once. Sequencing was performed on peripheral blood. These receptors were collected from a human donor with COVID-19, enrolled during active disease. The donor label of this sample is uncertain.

CDR3 loop: CASSKAQGGTDRSHSNQPQHF. Written as DNA, the CDR3 is TGTGCCAGCAGCAAAGCGCAGGGTGGGACGGACAGATCCCATAGCAATCAGCCCCAGCATTTT. The chain joins TRBV21-1 to TRBJ1-5; no check of the table's D call, TRBD1, against the DNA was made. TRBV21-1 represents a pseudogene. The CDR3 is 21 amino acids.

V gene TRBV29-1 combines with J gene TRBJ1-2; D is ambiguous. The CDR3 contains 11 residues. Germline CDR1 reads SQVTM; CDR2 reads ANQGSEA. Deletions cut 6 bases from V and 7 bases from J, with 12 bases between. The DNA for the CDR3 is TGCAGCGTAATTGAGGGTGGTGGCTACACCTTC. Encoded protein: CSVIEGGGYTF.

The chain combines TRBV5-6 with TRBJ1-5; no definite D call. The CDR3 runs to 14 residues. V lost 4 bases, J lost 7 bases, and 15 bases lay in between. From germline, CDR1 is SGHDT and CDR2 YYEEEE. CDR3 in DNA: TGTGCCAGCAGCATTGGAGGGCGCGGGCAGCCCCAGCATTTT. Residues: CASSIGGRGQPQHF.

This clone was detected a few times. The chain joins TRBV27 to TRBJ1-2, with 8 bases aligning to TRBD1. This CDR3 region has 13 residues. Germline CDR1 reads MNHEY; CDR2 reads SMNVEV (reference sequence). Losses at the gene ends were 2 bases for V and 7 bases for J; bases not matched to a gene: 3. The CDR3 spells CASSLGQGGGYTF. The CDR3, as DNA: TGTGCCAGCAGTTTAGGACAGGGAGGTGGCTACACCTTC.

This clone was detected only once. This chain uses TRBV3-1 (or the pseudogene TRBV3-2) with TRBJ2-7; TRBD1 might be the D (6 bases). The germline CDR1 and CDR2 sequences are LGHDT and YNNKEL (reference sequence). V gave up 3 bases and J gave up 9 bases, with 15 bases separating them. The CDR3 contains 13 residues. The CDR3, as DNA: TGTGCCAGCAGCCAGAGGGTGGGGGCCGGGCAGTACTTC. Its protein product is CASSQRVGAGQYF.

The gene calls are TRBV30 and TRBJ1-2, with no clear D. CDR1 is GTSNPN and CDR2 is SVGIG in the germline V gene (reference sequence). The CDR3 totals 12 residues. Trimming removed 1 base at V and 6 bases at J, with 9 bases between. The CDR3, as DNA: TGTGCCTGGAGTGAAGTCGAGCATGGCTACACCTTC. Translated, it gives CAWSEVEHGYTF.

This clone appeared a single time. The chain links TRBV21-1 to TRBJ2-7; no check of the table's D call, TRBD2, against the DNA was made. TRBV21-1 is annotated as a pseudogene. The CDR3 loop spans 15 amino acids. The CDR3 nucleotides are TGTGCCAGCAGCGCTGTGCGGACTAGCCAGATATGGCAGTACTTC. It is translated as CASSAVRTSQIWQYF.

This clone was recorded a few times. CDR3 nucleotides: TGTGCCAGCAGCGTAGGGGGGGACACAGGGGTCGGCAACACTGAAGCTTTCTTT. Its protein product is CASSVGGDTGVGNTEAFF. This sequence joins TRBV9 and TRBJ1-1, with TRBD1 matching 7 bases. V trimming: 0 bases; J trimming: 2 bases; junction bases outside the gene matches: 13. CDR1 SGDLS and CDR2 YYNGEE come from the germline V gene. The CDR3 contains 18 residues.